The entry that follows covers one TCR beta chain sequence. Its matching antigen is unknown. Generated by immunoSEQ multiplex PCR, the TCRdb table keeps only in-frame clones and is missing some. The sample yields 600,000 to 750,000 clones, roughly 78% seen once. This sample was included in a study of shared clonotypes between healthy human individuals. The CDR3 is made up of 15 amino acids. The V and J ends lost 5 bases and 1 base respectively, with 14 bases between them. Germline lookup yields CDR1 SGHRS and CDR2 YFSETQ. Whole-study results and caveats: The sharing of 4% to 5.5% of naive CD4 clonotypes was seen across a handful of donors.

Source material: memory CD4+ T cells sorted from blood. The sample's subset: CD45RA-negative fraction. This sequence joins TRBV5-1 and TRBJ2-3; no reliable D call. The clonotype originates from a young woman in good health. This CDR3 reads CASSSVLVGTDTQYF. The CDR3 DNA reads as TGCGCCAGCAGTTCCGTACTCGTAGGCACAGATACGCAGTATTTT.